A selection of T cell receptor beta chains follows, all from one sample in a study of identical twins. TCRdb re-analysed the 5' RACE reads in MiXCR, keeping a single row per CDR3 protein. This table has 350,000 to 400,000 distinct CDR3 sequences, around 9% appearing once. Sequencing used naive T cells sorted from blood. The receptor set was obtained from a woman between 50 and 59 years old in good health. The conserved cysteine and the conserved F or W are not part of the CDR3 here.

v_call: TRBV3-1
j_call: TRBJ1-1
cdr3_length: 14
cdr3_aa: ASSQAGTRRNTEAF

v_call: TRBV4-1
j_call: TRBJ2-7
cdr3_length: 12
cdr3_aa: ASSVPGGSYEQY

v_call: TRBV6-6
j_call: TRBJ2-3
cdr3_length: 11
cdr3_aa: ASRETGTDTQY

v_call: TRBV12-3/TRBV12-4
j_call: TRBJ2-2
cdr3_length: 14
cdr3_aa: ASSLGGGSPAGELF

v_call: TRBV4-1
j_call: TRBJ2-7
cdr3_length: 13
cdr3_aa: ASSPKPTGSYEQY

v_call: TRBV6-5
j_call: TRBJ2-3
cdr3_length: 13
cdr3_aa: ASSSDSVSTDTQY

v_call: TRBV7-7
j_call: TRBJ2-5
cdr3_length: 12
cdr3_aa: ASSLAAGQETQY

v_call: TRBV4-1
j_call: TRBJ2-1
cdr3_length: 13
cdr3_aa: ASSSPGTKYNEQF

v_call: TRBV29-1
j_call: TRBJ2-1
cdr3_length: 10
cdr3_aa: SVVYGSNEQF

v_call: TRBV12-3/TRBV12-4
j_call: TRBJ2-4
cdr3_length: 13
cdr3_aa: ASSLAGGTKNIQY

v_call: TRBV12-3/TRBV12-4
j_call: TRBJ2-3
cdr3_length: 14
cdr3_aa: ASSLPVAGVSDTQY

v_call: TRBV4-1
j_call: TRBJ1-2
cdr3_length: 13
cdr3_aa: ASSHPGRNSYGYT

v_call: TRBV7-9
j_call: TRBJ1-5
cdr3_length: 11
cdr3_aa: ASSFKQGGSQH

v_call: TRBV24-1
j_call: TRBJ2-2
cdr3_length: 15
cdr3_aa: ATRSALAGGPGGELF

v_call: TRBV7-2
j_call: TRBJ1-1
cdr3_length: 14
cdr3_aa: ASSLARGPRGGEAF

v_call: TRBV6-5
j_call: TRBJ2-1
cdr3_length: 13
cdr3_aa: ASSLSGRIGNEQF

v_call: TRBV27
j_call: TRBJ2-1
cdr3_length: 14
cdr3_aa: ASSLGWGASNNEQF

v_call: TRBV24-1
j_call: TRBJ2-1
cdr3_length: 12
cdr3_aa: ATSALAGGTEQF

v_call: TRBV15
j_call: TRBJ1-2
cdr3_length: 14
cdr3_aa: ATSRDRGQGNYGYT

v_call: TRBV4-1
j_call: TRBJ2-3
cdr3_length: 14
cdr3_aa: ASSQGTSVRTDTQY

v_call: TRBV9
j_call: TRBJ2-2
cdr3_length: 12
cdr3_aa: ASSEVEGPGELF

v_call: TRBV5-4
j_call: TRBJ2-1
cdr3_length: 11
cdr3_aa: ASGAGASGEQF

v_call: TRBV4-2
j_call: TRBJ2-1
cdr3_length: 15
cdr3_aa: ASSQTGTSGFPNEQF

v_call: TRBV12-3/TRBV12-4
j_call: TRBJ2-2
cdr3_length: 16
cdr3_aa: ASSLGVGREGTTGELF

v_call: TRBV7-9
j_call: TRBJ2-2
cdr3_length: 10
cdr3_aa: ASSLGVRELF

v_call: TRBV5-1
j_call: TRBJ2-1
cdr3_length: 14
cdr3_aa: ASSAMTSGRSNEQF

v_call: TRBV9
j_call: TRBJ1-2
cdr3_length: 12
cdr3_aa: ASSVAGGGGGYT

v_call: TRBV20-1
j_call: TRBJ2-1
cdr3_length: 13
cdr3_aa: SARGPSDPYNEQF

v_call: TRBV12-3/TRBV12-4
j_call: TRBJ2-1
cdr3_length: 13
cdr3_aa: ASRTTGALINEQF

v_call: TRBV5-1
j_call: TRBJ2-2
cdr3_length: 14
cdr3_aa: ASTSVASVDTGELF

v_call: TRBV3-1
j_call: TRBJ2-1
cdr3_length: 14
cdr3_aa: ASSFPGLAGYNEQF

v_call: TRBV7-2
j_call: TRBJ1-4
cdr3_length: 13
cdr3_aa: ASSRAIATNEKLF

v_call: TRBV6-5
j_call: TRBJ1-5
cdr3_length: 12
cdr3_aa: ASSLGRDNQPQH

v_call: TRBV20-1
j_call: TRBJ2-2
cdr3_length: 12
cdr3_aa: SARDMGNTGELF

v_call: TRBV5-5
j_call: TRBJ2-1
cdr3_length: 14
cdr3_aa: ASTKISGIVYNEQF

v_call: TRBV29-1
j_call: TRBJ2-6
cdr3_length: 10
cdr3_aa: SASEGANVLT

v_call: TRBV28
j_call: TRBJ2-1
cdr3_length: 14
cdr3_aa: ASSLNGGRVNNEQF

v_call: TRBV5-1
j_call: TRBJ2-1
cdr3_length: 14
cdr3_aa: ASSLGEASGRNEQF

v_call: TRBV7-9
j_call: TRBJ2-1
cdr3_length: 14
cdr3_aa: ASSASEAGGPIEQF

v_call: TRBV20-1
j_call: TRBJ1-1
cdr3_length: 14
cdr3_aa: SASRWTGVLNTEAF

v_call: TRBV5-1
j_call: TRBJ2-7
cdr3_length: 10
cdr3_aa: ASRGDSYEQY

v_call: TRBV29-1
j_call: TRBJ2-3
cdr3_length: 13
cdr3_aa: SVGKRVLITDTQY

v_call: TRBV5-1
j_call: TRBJ2-5
cdr3_length: 11
cdr3_aa: ASSLQGSETQY

v_call: TRBV4-1
j_call: TRBJ2-7
cdr3_length: 10
cdr3_aa: ASGQDGIEQY

v_call: TRBV27
j_call: TRBJ2-7
cdr3_length: 10
cdr3_aa: ASSSNSYEQY

v_call: TRBV4-1
j_call: TRBJ2-3
cdr3_length: 13
cdr3_aa: ASSQVGDSTDTQY

v_call: TRBV12-3/TRBV12-4
j_call: TRBJ1-5
cdr3_length: 12
cdr3_aa: ASSQLDSNQPQH